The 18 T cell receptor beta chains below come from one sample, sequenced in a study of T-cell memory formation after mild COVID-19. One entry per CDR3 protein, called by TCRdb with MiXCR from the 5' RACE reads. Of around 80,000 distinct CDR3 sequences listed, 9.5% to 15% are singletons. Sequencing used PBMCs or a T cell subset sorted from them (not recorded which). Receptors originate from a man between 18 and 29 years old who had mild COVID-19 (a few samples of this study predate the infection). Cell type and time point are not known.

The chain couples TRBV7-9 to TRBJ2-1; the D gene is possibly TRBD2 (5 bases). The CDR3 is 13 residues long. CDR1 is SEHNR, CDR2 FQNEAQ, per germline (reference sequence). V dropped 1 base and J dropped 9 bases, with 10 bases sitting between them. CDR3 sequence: CASSLVFGGEQFF. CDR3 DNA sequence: TGTGCCAGCAGCTTAGTCTTTGGAGGTGAGCAGTTCTTC.

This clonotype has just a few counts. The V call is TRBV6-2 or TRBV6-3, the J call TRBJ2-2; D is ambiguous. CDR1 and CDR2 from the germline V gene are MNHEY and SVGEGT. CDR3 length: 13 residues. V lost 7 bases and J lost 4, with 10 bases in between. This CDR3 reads CASTQLVTGELFF. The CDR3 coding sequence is TGTGCCAGCACTCAACTGGTCACCGGGGAGCTGTTTTTT.

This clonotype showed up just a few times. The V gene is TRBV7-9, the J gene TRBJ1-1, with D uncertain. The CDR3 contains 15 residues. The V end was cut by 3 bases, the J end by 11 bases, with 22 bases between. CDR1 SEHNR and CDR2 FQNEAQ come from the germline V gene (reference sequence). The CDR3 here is CASSFEYRHDLRAFF. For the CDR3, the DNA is TGTGCCAGCAGCTTCGAGTACCGACACGACCTTCGGGCTTTCTTT.

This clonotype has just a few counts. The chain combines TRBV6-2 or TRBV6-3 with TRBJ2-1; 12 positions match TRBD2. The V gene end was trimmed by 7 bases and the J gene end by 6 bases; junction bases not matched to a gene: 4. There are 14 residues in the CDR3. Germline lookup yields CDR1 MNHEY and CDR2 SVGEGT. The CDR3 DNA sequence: TGTGCCAGCAAAACTAGCGGGGGGAGCAATGAGCAGTTCTTC. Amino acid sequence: CASKTSGGSNEQFF.

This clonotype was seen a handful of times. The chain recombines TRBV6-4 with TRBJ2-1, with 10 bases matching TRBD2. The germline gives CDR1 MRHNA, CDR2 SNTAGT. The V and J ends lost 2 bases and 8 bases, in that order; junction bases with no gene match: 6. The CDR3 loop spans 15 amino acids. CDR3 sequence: CASSDQLAGRDEQFF. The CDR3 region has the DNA TGTGCCAGCAGTGACCAACTAGCGGGGAGGGATGAGCAGTTCTTC.

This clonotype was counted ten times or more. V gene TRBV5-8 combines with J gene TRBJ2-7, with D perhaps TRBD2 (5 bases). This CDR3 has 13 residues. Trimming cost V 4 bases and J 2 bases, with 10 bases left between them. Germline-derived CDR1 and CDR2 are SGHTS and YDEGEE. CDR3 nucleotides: TGTGCCAGCAGCCCCCCCGGGGCCTACGAGCAGTACTTC. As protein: CASSPPGAYEQYF.

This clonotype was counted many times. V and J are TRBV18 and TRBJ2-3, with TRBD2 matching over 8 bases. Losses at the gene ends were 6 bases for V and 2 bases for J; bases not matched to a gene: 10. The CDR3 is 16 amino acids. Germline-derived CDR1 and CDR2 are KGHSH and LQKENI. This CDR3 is CASSPTSATTTDTQYF. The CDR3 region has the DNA TGTGCCAGCTCGCCGACTAGCGCCACCACCACAGATACGCAGTATTTT. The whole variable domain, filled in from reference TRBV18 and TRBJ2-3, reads NAGVMQNPRHLVRRRGQEARLRCSPMKGHSHVYWYRQLPEEGLKFMVYLQKENIIDESGMPKERFSAEFPKEGPSILRIQQVVRGDSAAYFCASSPTSATTTDTQYFGPGTRLTVL.

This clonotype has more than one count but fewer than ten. The CDR3 DNA follows: TGTGCCAGCAGCCCTCGACTAGCGGAGATCTACGAGCAGTACGTC. Encoded protein: CASSPRLAEIYEQYV. The V gene is TRBV5-5, the J gene TRBJ2-7; 9 bases line up with TRBD2. Germline loops: CDR1 SGHKS, CDR2 YYEKEE (reference sequence). The trim removed 4 bases at V and 3 bases at J, leaving 8 bases unmatched. The CDR3 has 15 residues.

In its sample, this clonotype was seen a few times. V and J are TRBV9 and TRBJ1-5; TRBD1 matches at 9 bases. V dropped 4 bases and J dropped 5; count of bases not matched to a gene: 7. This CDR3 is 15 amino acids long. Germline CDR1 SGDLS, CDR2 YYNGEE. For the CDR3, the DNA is TGTGCCAGCAGCCCCCGGGACAGGGATTATCAGCCCCAGCATTTT. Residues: CASSPRDRDYQPQHF. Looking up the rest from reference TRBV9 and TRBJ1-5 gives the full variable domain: DSGVTQTPKHLITATGQRVTLRCSPRSGDLSVYWYQQSLDQGLQFLIQYYNGEERAKGNILERFSAQQFPDLHSELNLSSLELGDSALYFCASSPRDRDYQPQHFGDGTRLSIL.

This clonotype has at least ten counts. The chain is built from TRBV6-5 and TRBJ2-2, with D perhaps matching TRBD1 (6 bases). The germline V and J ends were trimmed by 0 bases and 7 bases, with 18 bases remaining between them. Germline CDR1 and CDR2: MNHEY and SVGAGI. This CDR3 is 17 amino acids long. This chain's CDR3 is CASSYSGGVGGGGELFF. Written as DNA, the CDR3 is TGTGCCAGCAGTTACTCAGGGGGTGTTGGCGGCGGCGGGGAGCTGTTTTTT.

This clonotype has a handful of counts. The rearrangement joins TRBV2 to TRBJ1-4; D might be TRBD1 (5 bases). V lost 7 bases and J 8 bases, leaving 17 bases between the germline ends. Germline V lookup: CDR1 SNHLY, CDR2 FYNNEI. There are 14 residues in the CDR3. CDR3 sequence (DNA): TGTGCCAGCACCACGGCAGGGTATTTGGAAAAACTGTTTTTT. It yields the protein CASTTAGYLEKLFF.

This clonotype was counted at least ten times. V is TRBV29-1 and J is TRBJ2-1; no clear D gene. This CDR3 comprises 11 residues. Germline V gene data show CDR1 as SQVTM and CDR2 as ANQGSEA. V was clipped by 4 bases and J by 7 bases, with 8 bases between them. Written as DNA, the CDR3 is TGCAGCGTTGCCACGGAAAATGAGCAGTTCTTC. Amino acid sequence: CSVATENEQFF.

The CDR3 DNA reads as TGCAGTGCTAGAGATCAGGCTGGCTACGAGCAGTACTTC. This sequence encodes CSARDQAGYEQYF. The V gene is TRBV20-1, the J gene TRBJ2-7; D not resolved. The germline V gene has CDR1 DFQATT and CDR2 SNEGSKA (reference sequence). V was trimmed by 0 bases and J by 3 bases, leaving 9 bases between them. This CDR3 has 13 residues.

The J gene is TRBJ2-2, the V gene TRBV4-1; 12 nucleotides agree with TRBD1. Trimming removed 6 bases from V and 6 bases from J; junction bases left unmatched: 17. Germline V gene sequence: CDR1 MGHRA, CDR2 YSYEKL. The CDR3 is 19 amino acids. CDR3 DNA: TGCGCCAGCAGTGGGTACCCCGGGACAGGGGGCGGGAGTGCCGGGGAGCTGTTTTTT. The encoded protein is CASSGYPGTGGGSAGELFF.

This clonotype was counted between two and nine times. In DNA form, the CDR3 reads TGTGCCAGCAGCTTTGTCCGGGACTCACAGAAAGATACGCAGTATTTT. The encoded protein is CASSFVRDSQKDTQYF. The V and J genes are TRBV11-2 and TRBJ2-3; D is possibly TRBD2 (6 bases). V shed 3 bases and J shed 5 bases, with 18 bases lying between them. CDR1 is SGHAT and CDR2 is FQNNGV in the germline V gene. The length of the CDR3 is 16 residues.

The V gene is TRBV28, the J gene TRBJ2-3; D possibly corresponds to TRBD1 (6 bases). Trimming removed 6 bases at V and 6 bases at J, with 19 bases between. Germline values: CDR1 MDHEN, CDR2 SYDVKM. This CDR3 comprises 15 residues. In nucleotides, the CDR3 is TGTGCCAGCAGCTCCCGAGGAACAGGGATGGATACGCAGTATTTT. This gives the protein CASSSRGTGMDTQYF.

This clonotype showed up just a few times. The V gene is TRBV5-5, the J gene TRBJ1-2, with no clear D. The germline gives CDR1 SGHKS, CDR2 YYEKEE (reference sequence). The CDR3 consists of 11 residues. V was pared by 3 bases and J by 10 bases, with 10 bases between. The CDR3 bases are TGTGCCAGCAGCTATTTCCAGTACTACACCTTC. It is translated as CASSYFQYYTF. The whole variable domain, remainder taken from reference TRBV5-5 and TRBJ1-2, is DAGVTQSPTHLIKTRGQQVTLRCSPISGHKSVSWYQQVLGQGPQFIFQYYEKEERGRGNFPDRFSARQFPNYSSELNVNALLLGDSALYLCASSYFQYYTFGSGTRLTVV.

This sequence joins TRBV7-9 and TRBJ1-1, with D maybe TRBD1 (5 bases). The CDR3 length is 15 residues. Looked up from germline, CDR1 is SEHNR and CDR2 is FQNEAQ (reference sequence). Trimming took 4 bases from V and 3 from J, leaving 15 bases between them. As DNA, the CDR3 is TGTGCCAGCAGCTCTACGGAGTTCAGGGACACTGAAGCTTTCTTT. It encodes CASSSTEFRDTEAFF. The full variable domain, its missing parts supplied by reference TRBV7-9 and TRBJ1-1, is DTGVSQNPRHKITKRGQNVTFRCDPISEHNRLYWYRQTLGQGPEFLTYFQNEAQLEKSRLLSDRFSAERPKGSFSTLEIQRTEQGDSAMYLCASSSTEFRDTEAFFGQGTRLTVV.